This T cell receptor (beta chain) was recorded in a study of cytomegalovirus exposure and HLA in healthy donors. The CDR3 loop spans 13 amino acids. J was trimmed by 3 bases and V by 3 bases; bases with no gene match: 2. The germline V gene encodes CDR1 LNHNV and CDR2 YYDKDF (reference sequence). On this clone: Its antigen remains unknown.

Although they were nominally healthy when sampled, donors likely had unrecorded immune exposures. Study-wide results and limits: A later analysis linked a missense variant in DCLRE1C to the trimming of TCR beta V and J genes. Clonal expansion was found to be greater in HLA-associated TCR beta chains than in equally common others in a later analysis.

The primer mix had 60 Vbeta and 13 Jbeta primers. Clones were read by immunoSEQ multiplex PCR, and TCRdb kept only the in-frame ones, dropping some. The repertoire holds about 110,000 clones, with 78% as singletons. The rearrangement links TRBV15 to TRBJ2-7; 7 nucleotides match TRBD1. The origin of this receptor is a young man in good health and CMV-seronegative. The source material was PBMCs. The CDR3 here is CATSSYRGYEQYF. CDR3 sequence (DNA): TGTGCCACCAGCAGTTACAGGGGCTACGAGCAGTACTTC.